Detailed here is one T cell receptor beta chain. This record comes from a study of blood T cell repertoires in COVID-19. Study in general: Samples taken during acute and convalescent COVID-19 were collected in the United States, Italy and Spain. T cells, B-cell-depleted T cells, or PBMCs supplied cDNA or gDNA.

Seattle participants joined during active infection and were tracked over time. Some clones are missing from TCRdb's copy, which holds only in-frame ones; the method was immunoSEQ multiplex PCR. The table records fewer than 250,000 clones, about nine tenths of them present only once. This CDR3 comprises 14 residues. Sequencing was done on a sample of peripheral blood. This TCR came from a man younger than 40 with COVID-19, enrolled during active disease. This chain uses TRBV12-1 with TRBJ2-7; whether TRBD1, the table's D call, matches the DNA was not checked. TRBV12-1 is a pseudogene locus. CDR3 residues: CASSFTGSSYEQYF. As DNA, the CDR3 is TGTGCCAGCAGCTTTACAGGGAGCTCCTACGAGCAGTACTTC.